The next 10 T cell receptor beta chains were all read from a single sample in a study of lymphopenia after photon versus proton radiotherapy. Repertoires were generated with immunoSEQ multiplex PCR, while TCRdb's copy carries only in-frame clones and drops some. The data hold 65,000 to 90,000 clones, with less than 95% observed a single time. The sample here was peripheral blood, taken from a patient treated with photon-based radiotherapy. The source is a woman aged 40 to 50 with cholangiocarcinoma.

The V and J genes are TRBV18 and TRBJ1-4; no firm D call. Trimming left V 3 bases short and J 8 bases short, with 19 bases between. The CDR3 is 16 residues long. Germline V gives CDR1 KGHSH, CDR2 LQKENI. The CDR3 coding sequence is TGTGCCAGCTCACCCCCCCCGGGAAATCTACCGGAAAAACTGTTTTTT. Translating gives CASSPPPGNLPEKLFF.

This chain connects TRBV13 to TRBJ1-2; 10 nucleotides align to TRBD1. The J segment lost 8 bases and the V segment lost 5 bases, leaving 8 bases of the junction unmatched. The CDR3 consists of 14 residues. CDR1 and CDR2 from the germline V gene are PRHDT and FYEKMQ (reference sequence). CDR3: CASSPRDRGVGYTF. CDR3 coding DNA: TGTGCCAGCAGCCCCCGGGACAGGGGTGTGGGCTACACCTTC.

The J gene is TRBJ2-1, the V gene TRBV30; the match to TRBD2 covers 7 bases. The V segment lost 5 bases and the J segment 8 bases; nucleotides outside the gene matches: 12. CDR3 size: 14 residues. Germline-derived CDR1 and CDR2 are GTSNPN and SVGIG (reference sequence). CDR3 sequence reads: CAWDSGVAIDEQFF. The CDR3 DNA is TGTGCCTGGGACAGCGGGGTTGCAATCGATGAGCAGTTCTTC.

The gene calls are TRBV4-1 and TRBJ1-2, with D possibly being TRBD1 (5 bases). This CDR3 has 16 amino acids. Germline CDR1 and CDR2: MGHRA and YSYEKL. The V end lost 0 bases, the J end lost 8 bases, and 19 bases lay between the germline ends. The CDR3 loop reads CASSQEASGLLRGYTF. CDR3 nucleotide sequence: TGCGCCAGCAGCCAAGAGGCCTCAGGGTTGTTGCGGGGCTACACCTTC.

This clone was detected once. The chain carries TRBV29-1 and TRBJ2-3; maybe TRBD2 (6 bases). CDR1 SQVTM and CDR2 ANQGSEA come from the germline V gene. V lost 4 bases and J 2 bases, leaving 10 bases between the germline ends. This CDR3 region has 13 residues. The DNA for the CDR3 is TGCAGCGTTGGACGGACTAACACAGATACGCAGTATTTT. This sequence encodes CSVGRTNTDTQYF.

J is TRBJ1-4 and V is TRBV11-2; TRBD1 agrees at 9 bases. The V and J ends lost 5 bases and 8 bases, in that order; junction bases with no gene match: 18. The V gene's germline CDR1 is SGHAT and CDR2 FQNNGV. The CDR3 is 18 residues long. The CDR3 spells CASSPRPYPGQGGEKLFF. The CDR3 bases are TGTGCCAGCAGCCCACGACCTTACCCGGGACAGGGAGGGGAAAAACTGTTTTTT.

The V gene is TRBV5-6, the J gene TRBJ1-1; TRBD1 is a possible D gene (6 bases). The CDR3 is 14 amino acids. Germline V gene lookup returns CDR1 SGHDT and CDR2 YYEEEE. Trimming removed 4 bases from V and 5 bases from J, with 15 bases in between. The CDR3 coding sequence is TGTGCCAGCAGCGGATACAGGGCAGGGACTGAAGCTTTCTTT. Translated, it gives CASSGYRAGTEAFF. Full variable domain (outside the CDR3, taken from reference TRBV5-6 and TRBJ1-1): DAGVTQSPTHLIKTRGQQVTLRCSPKSGHDTVSWYQQALGQGPQFIFQYYEEEERQRGNFPDRFSGHQFPNYSSELNVNALLLGDSALYLCASSGYRAGTEAFFGQGTRLTVV.

The V gene is TRBV9, the J gene TRBJ2-5; 11 bases align to TRBD2. Germline V gene data show CDR1 as SGDLS and CDR2 as YYNGEE. The CDR3 has 16 amino acids. V shed 0 bases, J shed 3 bases, and the junction held 4 bases outside the gene matches. The CDR3 coding sequence is TGTGCCAGCAGCGTAGCGCTAGCGGGGGGCGAAGAGACCCAGTACTTC. Its protein product is CASSVALAGGEETQYF.

A note on this clone: The junction differs from germline at one of its ends, possibly a read error. The CDR3 DNA reads as TGTGTCAGCTCCCAGGGCGCGAACACTGAAGCTTTCTTT. Translation gives CVSSQGANTEAFF. The chain combines TRBV18 with TRBJ1-1; a weak D match, TRBD1 (5 bases). CDR3 size: 13 residues. Germline V gene lookup returns CDR1 KGHSH and CDR2 LQKENI.

The chain recombines TRBV28 with TRBJ1-4; 9 bases are shared with TRBD1. V shed 5 bases and J 8 bases; nucleotides not matched to a gene: 6. The CDR3 totals 14 residues. The germline V gene encodes CDR1 MDHEN and CDR2 SYDVKM. The CDR3 region has the DNA TGTGCCAGCAGTCAAGACAGGGGGAGGGAAAAACTGTTTTTT. It is translated as CASSQDRGREKLFF.